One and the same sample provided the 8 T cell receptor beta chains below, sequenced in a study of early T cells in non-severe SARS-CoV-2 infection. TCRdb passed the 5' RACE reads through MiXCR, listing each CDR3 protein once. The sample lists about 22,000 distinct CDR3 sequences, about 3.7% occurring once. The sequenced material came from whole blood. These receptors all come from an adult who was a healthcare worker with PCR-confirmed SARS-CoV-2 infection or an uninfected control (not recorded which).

The CDR3 DNA sequence: TGTGCCAGCAGCAAAGCGGGCACAGATACGCAGTATTTT. It is translated as CASSKAGTDTQYF. The V gene is TRBV7-9, the J gene TRBJ2-3; possible D gene TRBD2, 5 bases. The ends were cut back, 5 bases at V and 1 base at J, with 7 bases in the middle. The CDR3 is 13 amino acids. Germline V gene lookup returns CDR1 SEHNR and CDR2 FQNEAQ (reference sequence).

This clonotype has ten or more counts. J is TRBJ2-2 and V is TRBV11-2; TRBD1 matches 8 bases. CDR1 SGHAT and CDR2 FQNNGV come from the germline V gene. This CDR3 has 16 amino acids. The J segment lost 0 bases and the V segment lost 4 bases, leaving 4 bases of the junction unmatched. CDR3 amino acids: CASSSQTGANTGELFF. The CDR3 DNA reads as TGTGCCAGCAGCTCCCAGACAGGGGCGAACACCGGGGAGCTGTTTTTT.

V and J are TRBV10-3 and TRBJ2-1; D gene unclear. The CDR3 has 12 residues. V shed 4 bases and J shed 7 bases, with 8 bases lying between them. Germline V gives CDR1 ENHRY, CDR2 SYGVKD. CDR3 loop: CAISAHVNEQFF. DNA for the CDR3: TGTGCCATCAGTGCCCACGTAAATGAGCAGTTCTTC.

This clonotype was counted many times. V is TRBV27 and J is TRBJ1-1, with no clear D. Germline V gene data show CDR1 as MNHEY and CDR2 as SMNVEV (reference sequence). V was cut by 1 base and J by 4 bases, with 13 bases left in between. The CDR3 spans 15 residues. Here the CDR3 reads CASSLYEGGGTEAFF. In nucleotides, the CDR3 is TGTGCCAGCAGTTTATATGAGGGAGGTGGCACTGAAGCTTTCTTT.

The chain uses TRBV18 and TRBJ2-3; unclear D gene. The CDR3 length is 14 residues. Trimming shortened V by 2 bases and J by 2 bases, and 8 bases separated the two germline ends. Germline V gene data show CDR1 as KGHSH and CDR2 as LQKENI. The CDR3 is CASSPIAVTDTQYF. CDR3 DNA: TGTGCCAGCTCACCAATTGCGGTCACAGATACGCAGTATTTT.

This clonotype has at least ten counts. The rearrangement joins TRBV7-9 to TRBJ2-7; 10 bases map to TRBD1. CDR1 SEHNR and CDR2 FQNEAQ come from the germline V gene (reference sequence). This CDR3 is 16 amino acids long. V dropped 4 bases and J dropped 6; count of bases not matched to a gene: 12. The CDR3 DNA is TGTGCCAGCAGCTCGAAGCGGACAGGGGGAAGTGGCGAGCAGTACTTC. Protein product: CASSSKRTGGSGEQYF.

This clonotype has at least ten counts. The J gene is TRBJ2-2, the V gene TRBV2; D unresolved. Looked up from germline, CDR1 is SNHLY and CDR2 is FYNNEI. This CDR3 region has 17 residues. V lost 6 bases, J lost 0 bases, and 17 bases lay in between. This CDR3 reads CASSQGRTPANTGELFF. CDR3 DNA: TGTGCCAGCAGCCAAGGCAGGACCCCCGCGAACACCGGGGAGCTGTTTTTT. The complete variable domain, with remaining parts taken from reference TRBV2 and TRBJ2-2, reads EPEVTQTPSHQVTQMGQEVILRCVPISNHLYFYWYRQILGQKVEFLVSFYNNEISEKSEIFDDQFSVERPDGSNFTLKIRSTKLEDSAMYFCASSQGRTPANTGELFFGEGSRLTVL.

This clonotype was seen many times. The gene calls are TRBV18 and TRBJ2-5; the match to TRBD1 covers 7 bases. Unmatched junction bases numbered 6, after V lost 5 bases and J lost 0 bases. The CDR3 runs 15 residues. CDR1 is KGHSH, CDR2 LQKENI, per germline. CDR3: CASSSRGQHQETQYF. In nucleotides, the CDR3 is TGTGCCAGCTCATCAAGGGGACAGCACCAAGAGACCCAGTACTTC.